This T cell receptor (beta chain) originates from a study of blood T cell repertoires in COVID-19. Looked up from germline, CDR1 is LNHDA and CDR2 is SQIVND (reference sequence). CDR3 size: 14 residues. The junction had 5 bases not matched to a gene; V was cut back by 0 bases and J by 6 bases. The assay was immunoSEQ multiplex PCR, and TCRdb's table has in-frame clones only and misses some. The sample shows more than 85,000 clones, about 72% of them seen only once. The specimen sequenced was peripheral blood. The clonotype originates from a man in his sixties with active or convalescent COVID-19. J is TRBJ2-7 and V is TRBV19, with 7 bases aligning to TRBD2. The CDR3 sequence: CASSIDAGRAEQYF. CDR3 DNA sequence: TGTGCCAGTAGTATAGATGCAGGGAGGGCCGAGCAGTACTTC.